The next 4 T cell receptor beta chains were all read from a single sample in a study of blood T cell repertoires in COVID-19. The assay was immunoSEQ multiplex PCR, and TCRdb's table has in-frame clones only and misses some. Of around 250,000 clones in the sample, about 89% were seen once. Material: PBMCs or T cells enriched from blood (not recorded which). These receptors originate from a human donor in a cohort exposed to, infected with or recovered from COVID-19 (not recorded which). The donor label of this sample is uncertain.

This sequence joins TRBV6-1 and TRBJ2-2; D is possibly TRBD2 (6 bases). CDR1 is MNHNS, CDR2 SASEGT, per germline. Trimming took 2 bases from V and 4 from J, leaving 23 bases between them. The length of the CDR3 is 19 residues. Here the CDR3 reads CASSEYPQGLTGVTGELFF. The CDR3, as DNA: TGTGCCAGCAGTGAATACCCTCAGGGCCTAACGGGGGTCACCGGGGAGCTGTTTTTT.

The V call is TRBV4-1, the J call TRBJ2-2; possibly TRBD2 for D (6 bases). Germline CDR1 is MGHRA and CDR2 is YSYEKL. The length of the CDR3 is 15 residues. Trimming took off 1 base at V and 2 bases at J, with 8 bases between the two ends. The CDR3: CASSQGTTNTGELFF. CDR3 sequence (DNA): TGCGCCAGCAGCCAAGGGACTACCAACACCGGGGAGCTGTTTTTT.

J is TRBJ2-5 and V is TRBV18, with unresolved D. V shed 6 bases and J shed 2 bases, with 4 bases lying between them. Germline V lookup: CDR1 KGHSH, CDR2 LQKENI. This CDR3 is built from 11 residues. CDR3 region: CASSRQETQYF. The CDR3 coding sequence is TGTGCCAGCTCGCGGCAAGAGACCCAGTACTTC.

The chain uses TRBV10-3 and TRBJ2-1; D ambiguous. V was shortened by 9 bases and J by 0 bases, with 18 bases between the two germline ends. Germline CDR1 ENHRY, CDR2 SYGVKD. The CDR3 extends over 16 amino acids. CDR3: CAIGSPGGGSYNEQFF. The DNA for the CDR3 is TGTGCCATTGGTTCTCCTGGCGGTGGCTCCTACAATGAGCAGTTCTTC.